This T cell receptor (beta chain) was sequenced for a study of T cells after yellow fever vaccination. 5'RACE template switching generated TCR cDNA, adding a universal primer site and UMIs. TCRdb processed the 5' RACE reads anew with MiXCR; each CDR3 protein has one entry. The sample carries 450,000 to 600,000 distinct CDR3 sequences, around an eighth recorded once. The sequences come from PBMCs, collected on the day of the yellow fever booster vaccination. The source of this sequence is a man aged 30 to 45 who received the YFV17D yellow fever vaccine.

The CDR3 DNA is TGCGCCAGCAGCTTGGATGTGGGAGGGCTTGAAAAACTGTTTTTT. Protein: CASSLDVGGLEKLFF. This chain joins TRBV5-1 and TRBJ1-4; no clear D gene. The germline gives CDR1 SGHRS, CDR2 YFSETQ. With 0 bases removed from V and 7 bases from J, the gap between germline ends came to 13 bases. This CDR3 contains 15 residues. Based on the CDR3 plus reference TRBV5-1 and TRBJ1-4, the full variable domain is KAGVTQTPRYLIKTRGQQVTLSCSPISGHRSVSWYQQTPGQGLQFLFEYFSETQRNKGNFPGRFSGRQFSNSRSEMNVSTLELGDSALYLCASSLDVGGLEKLFFGSGTQLSVL.